The TCR beta chain under discussion was sequenced for a study of somatic mutations in cytotoxic T cells in rheumatoid arthritis. The CDR3 consists of 15 residues. Germline CDR1 reads MRHNA; CDR2 reads SNTAGT. V dropped 4 bases and J dropped 3; count of bases not matched to a gene: 2. Concerning this clone itself: Its specificity is unknown.

Generated by immunoSEQ multiplex PCR, the TCRdb table keeps only in-frame clones and is missing some. Among 6,000 or so clones listed, 72% were seen once. Study outcomes and limitations: Clonality measured in CD8+ T cells did not differ significantly between rheumatoid arthritis patients and age-matched healthy controls.

The rearrangement uses TRBV6-4 and TRBJ2-1, with 11 bases fitting TRBD1. The receptor was isolated from a woman aged 50 to 65 in good health. What was sequenced was CD8+ T cells sorted from blood. CDR3 amino acids: CASSGGTGGYNEQFF. CDR3 DNA sequence: TGTGCCAGCAGTGGCGGGACAGGGGGCTACAATGAGCAGTTCTTC.